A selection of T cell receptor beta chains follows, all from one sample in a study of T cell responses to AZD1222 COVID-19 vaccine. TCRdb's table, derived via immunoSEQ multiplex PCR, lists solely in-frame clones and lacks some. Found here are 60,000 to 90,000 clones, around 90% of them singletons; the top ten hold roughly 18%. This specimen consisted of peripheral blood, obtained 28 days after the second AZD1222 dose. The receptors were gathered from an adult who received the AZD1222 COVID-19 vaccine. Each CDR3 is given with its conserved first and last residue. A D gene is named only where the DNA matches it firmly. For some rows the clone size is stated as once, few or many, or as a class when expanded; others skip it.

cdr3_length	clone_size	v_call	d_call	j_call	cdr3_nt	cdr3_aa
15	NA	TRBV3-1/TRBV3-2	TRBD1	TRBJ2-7	TGTGCCAGCAGTTACCGGGACAGGGGTTGGTACGAGCAGTACTTC	CASSYRDRGWYEQYF
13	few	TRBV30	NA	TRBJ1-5	TGTGCCGGGACACAGGGCCCGGGGCAGCCCCAGCATTTT	CAGTQGPGQPQHF
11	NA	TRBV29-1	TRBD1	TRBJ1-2	TGCAGCGTTGATGGGACAGGGATAGAGGTCTTC	CSVDGTGIEVF
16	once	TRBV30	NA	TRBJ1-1	TGTGCCTGGAGATTGGCGCGGGGACCCTCGATCACTGAAGCTTTCTTT	CAWRLARGPSITEAFF
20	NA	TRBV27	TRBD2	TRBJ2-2	TGTGCCAGCAGTCTCATGCCCCCACTAGCGGGGGGAAGGAACACCGGGGAGCTGTTTTTT	CASSLMPPLAGGRNTGELFF
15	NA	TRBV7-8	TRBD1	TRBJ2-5	TGTGCCAGCAGCTCGGACAGGATGTACCAAGAGACCCAGTACTTC	CASSSDRMYQETQYF
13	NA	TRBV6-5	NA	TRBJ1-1	TGTGCCTTAGGGGGGGGCAGGAACACTGAAGCTTTCTTT	CALGGGRNTEAFF
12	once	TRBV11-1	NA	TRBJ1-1	TGTGCCAGCAGCTTAGTGGGGGGTGAAGCTTTCTTT	CASSLVGGEAFF
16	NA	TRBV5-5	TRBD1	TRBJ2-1	TGTGCCAGCAGCGGGGGACAGGACCCCTCCTACAATGAGCAGTTCTTC	CASSGGQDPSYNEQFF
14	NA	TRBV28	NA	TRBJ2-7	TGTGCCAGCAGTTCCCCGGGGCCACCTTACGAGCAGTACTTC	CASSSPGPPYEQYF
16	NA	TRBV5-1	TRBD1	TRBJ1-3	TGCGCCAGCAGCTTGGTGGGACAGATCTTCGGAAACACCATATATTTT	CASSLVGQIFGNTIYF
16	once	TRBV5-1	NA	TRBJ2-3	TGCGCCAGCAGCAATGGGGCGTCTGTTGGCGCAGATACGCAGTATTTT	CASSNGASVGADTQYF
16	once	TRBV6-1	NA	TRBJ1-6	TGTGCCAGCAGTGATGTACAACCCCTCGAGCGTTCACCCCTCCACTTT	CASSDVQPLERSPLHF
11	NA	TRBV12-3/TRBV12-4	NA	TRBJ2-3	TGTGCCAGCAGAAACACAGATACGCAGTATTTT	CASRNTDTQYF
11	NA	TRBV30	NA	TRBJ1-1	TGTGCCTGGAGGGTAGGGACTGAAGCTTTCTTT	CAWRVGTEAFF
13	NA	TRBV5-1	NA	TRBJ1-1	TGCGCCAGCGGGTCCACCGCCGGAACTGAAGCTTTCTTT	CASGSTAGTEAFF
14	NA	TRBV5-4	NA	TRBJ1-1	TGTGCCAGCATCAACGACAGGCGGAACACTGAAGCTTTCTTT	CASINDRRNTEAFF
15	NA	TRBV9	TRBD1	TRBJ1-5	TGTGCCAGCAGCCCGAGGGACAGCCAAATTCAGCCCCAGCATTTT	CASSPRDSQIQPQHF
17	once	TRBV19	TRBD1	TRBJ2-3	TGTGCCAGTAGTACCCCAAGGACAGGGGCGAGCACAGATACGCAGTATTTT	CASSTPRTGASTDTQYF
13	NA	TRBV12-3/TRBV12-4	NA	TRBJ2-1	TGTGCCAGCAAGGCTAGCGCCTACAATGAGCAGTTCTTC	CASKASAYNEQFF
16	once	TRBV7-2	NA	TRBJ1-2	TGTGCCAGCAGTGTAGGGGTAAGGGGACGTAACTATGGCTACACCTTC	CASSVGVRGRNYGYTF
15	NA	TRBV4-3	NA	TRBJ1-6	TGCGCCAGCAGCCAAGAGAGGGGGTACGGCTCACCCCTCCACTTT	CASSQERGYGSPLHF
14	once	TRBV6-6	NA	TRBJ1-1	TGTGCCAGCAGTTACCGTGGACGGTCCACTGAAGCTTTCTTT	CASSYRGRSTEAFF
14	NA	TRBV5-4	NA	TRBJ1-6	TGTGCCAGCAGCTTAAGAGGGGGGGGATCACCCCTCCACTTT	CASSLRGGGSPLHF
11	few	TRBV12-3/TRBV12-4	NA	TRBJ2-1	TGTGCCAGCAGTGCTTACAATGAGCAGTTCTTC	CASSAYNEQFF
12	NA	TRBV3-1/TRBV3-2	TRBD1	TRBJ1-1	TGTGCCAGCAGTCGGGACAGGGACAAAGCTTTCTTT	CASSRDRDKAFF
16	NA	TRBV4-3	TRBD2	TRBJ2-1	TGCGCCAGCAGCCAAGATGCGACTAGCGGGGACGGTGAGCAGTTCTTC	CASSQDATSGDGEQFF
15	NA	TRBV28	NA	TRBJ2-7	TGTGCCAGCAGTTTATTCCTCACAGACGGCTACGAGCAGTACTTC	CASSLFLTDGYEQYF
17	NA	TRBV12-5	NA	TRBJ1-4	TGTGCTAGTGGTCGACTACGACATAACAGTTGTTCCGAAAAACTGTTTTTT	CASGRLRHNSCSEKLFF
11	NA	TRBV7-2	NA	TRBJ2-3	TGTGCCAGCAGCCCTCATATAGAGCGTTATTTT	CASSPHIERYF
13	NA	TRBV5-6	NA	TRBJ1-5	TGTGCCAGCAGCTTGGGCGGGACGGGGCCCCAGCATTTT	CASSLGGTGPQHF
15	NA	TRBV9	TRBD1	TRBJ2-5	TGTGCCAGCAGCCCCTATGGACAGGCGGAAGAGACCCAGTACTTC	CASSPYGQAEETQYF
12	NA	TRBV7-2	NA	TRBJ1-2	TGTGCCAGCAGCTCAAATAACTATGGCTACACCTTC	CASSSNNYGYTF
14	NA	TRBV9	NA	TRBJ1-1	TGTGCCAGCAGCGTAATGGGGGGGAACACTGAAGCTTTCTTT	CASSVMGGNTEAFF
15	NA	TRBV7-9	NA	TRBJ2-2	TGTGCCAGCAGCTTGAACCGAGGTGGTTCCGGGGAGCTGTTTTTT	CASSLNRGGSGELFF
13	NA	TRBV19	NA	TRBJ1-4	TGTGCCAGTAGTGCATACAGCGGGGAAAAACTGTTTTTT	CASSAYSGEKLFF
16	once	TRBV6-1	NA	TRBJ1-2	TGTGCCAGCAGTGAATTTGACGGGGGCCCCAACTATGGCTACACCTTC	CASSEFDGGPNYGYTF
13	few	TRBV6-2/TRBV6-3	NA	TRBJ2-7	TGTGCCAGCAGTGACACGGACGGGTACGAGCAGTACTTC	CASSDTDGYEQYF
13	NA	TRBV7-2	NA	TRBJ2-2	TGTGCCAGCAGCTTAGGGGGGACCGGGGAGCTGTTTTTT	CASSLGGTGELFF
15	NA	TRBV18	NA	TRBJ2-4	TGTGCCAGCTCACACGGGGCCGCCGCCAAAAACATTCAGTACTTC	CASSHGAAAKNIQYF
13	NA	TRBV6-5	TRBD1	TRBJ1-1	TGTGCCAGCAACTTGCAGGGGGGCACTGAAGCTTTCTTT	CASNLQGGTEAFF
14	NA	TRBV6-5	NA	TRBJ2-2	TGTGCCAGCATGGAGAGCGATGACACCGGGGAGCTGTTTTTT	CASMESDDTGELFF
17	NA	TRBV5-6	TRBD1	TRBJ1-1	TGTGCCAGCAGCTTGGGACAGGGGGCTGGGATGAACACTGAAGCTTTCTTT	CASSLGQGAGMNTEAFF
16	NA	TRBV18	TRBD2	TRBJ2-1	TGTGCCAGCTCACCACCAAACGGGGGGGTCTACAATGAGCAGTTCTTC	CASSPPNGGVYNEQFF
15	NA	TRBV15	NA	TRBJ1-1	TGTGCCACCAGCAGAGAGCGGGTTTTTGGCACTGAAGCTTTCTTT	CATSRERVFGTEAFF
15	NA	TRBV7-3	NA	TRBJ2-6	TGTGCCAGCAGCGACTCTGGCTCTGGGGCCAACGTCCTGACTTTC	CASSDSGSGANVLTF
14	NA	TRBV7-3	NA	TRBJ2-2	TGTGCCAGCAGCTTAGGCCCGAGCGCCGGGGAGCTGTTTTTT	CASSLGPSAGELFF